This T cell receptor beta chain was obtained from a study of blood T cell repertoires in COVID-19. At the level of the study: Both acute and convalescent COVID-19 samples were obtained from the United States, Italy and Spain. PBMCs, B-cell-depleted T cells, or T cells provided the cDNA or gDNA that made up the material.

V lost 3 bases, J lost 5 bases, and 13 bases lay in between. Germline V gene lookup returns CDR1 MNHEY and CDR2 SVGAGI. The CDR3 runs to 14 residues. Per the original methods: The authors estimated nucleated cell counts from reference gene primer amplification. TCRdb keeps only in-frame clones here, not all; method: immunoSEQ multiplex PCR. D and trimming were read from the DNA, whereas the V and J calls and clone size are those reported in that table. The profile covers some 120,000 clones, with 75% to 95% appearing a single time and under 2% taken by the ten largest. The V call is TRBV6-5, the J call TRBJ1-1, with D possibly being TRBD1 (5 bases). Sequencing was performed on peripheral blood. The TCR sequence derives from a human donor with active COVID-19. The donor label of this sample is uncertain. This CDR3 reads CASSYGGLGTEAFF. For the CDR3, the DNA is TGTGCCAGCAGTTATGGGGGGTTAGGGACTGAAGCTTTCTTT.